Presented here are 19 T cell receptor beta chains from one specimen sequenced in a study of cytomegalovirus exposure and HLA in healthy donors. PCR primers comprised 60 Vbeta and 13 Jbeta primers. Only in-frame clones appear in the TCRdb table, and some are missing; sequencing was by immunoSEQ multiplex PCR. The sample comprises fewer than 200,000 clones, 75% to 85% of which are singletons, and roughly an eighth rests with the top ten. The specimen was PBMCs. These receptors were collected from a woman aged 25 to 39 in good health and CMV-seropositive.

CDR3 residues: CASSLGQTTYEQYF. As DNA, the CDR3 is TGCGCCAGCAGCTTGGGACAAACAACCTACGAGCAGTACTTC. The genes are TRBV5-1 and TRBJ2-5; no definite D call. The end of the DNA fits TRBJ2-7 better, so the J call may be wrong. The length of the CDR3 is 14 residues. CDR1 and CDR2 (germline): SGHRS, YFSETQ.

The CDR3 loop reads CASSRWTSGTSSRSYEQYF. DNA for the CDR3: TGTGCCAGCAGCCGATGGACTAGCGGGACATCCTCTCGCTCCTACGAGCAGTACTTC. This sequence joins TRBV7-6 and TRBJ2-7; 12 nucleotides align to TRBD2. CDR3 length: 19 residues. With 5 bases clipped from V and 0 bases from J, the junction kept 14 bases outside the gene matches. Germline CDR1 and CDR2: SGHVS and FNYEAQ.

The chain joins TRBV28 to TRBJ1-5; 10 nucleotides agree with TRBD1. The V gene's germline CDR1 is MDHEN and CDR2 SYDVKM. The junction had 6 bases not matched to a gene; V was cut back by 6 bases and J by 4 bases. The length of the CDR3 is 15 residues. DNA for the CDR3: TGTGCCAGCAGAGGGGACAGGGGCTATAATCAGCCCCAGCATTTT. This gives the protein CASRGDRGYNQPQHF.

This clone was found once. This chain uses TRBV10-3 with TRBJ2-3; a possible D gene is TRBD2 (7 bases). This CDR3 comprises 14 residues. Looked up from germline, CDR1 is ENHRY and CDR2 is SYGVKD. Trimming took 6 bases from V and 2 from J, leaving 12 bases between them. The CDR3 DNA follows: TGTGCCATCAGACCCGGGGGGCTCACAGATACGCAGTATTTT. Translating it yields CAIRPGGLTDTQYF.

This clone was seen just once. The chain couples TRBV30 to TRBJ1-2; D not resolved. This CDR3 spans 11 amino acids. Germline assignment: CDR1 GTSNPN and CDR2 SVGIG (reference sequence). Trimming left V 3 bases short and J 2 bases short, with 4 bases between. CDR3 DNA: TGTGCCTGGAGGAGGAACTATGGCTACACCTTC. Amino acids: CAWRRNYGYTF.

The chain links TRBV10-1 to TRBJ2-3; a possible D gene is TRBD2 (6 bases). With 2 bases removed from V and 6 bases from J, the gap between germline ends came to 15 bases. Germline V gene lookup returns CDR1 WNHNN and CDR2 SYGVQD (reference sequence). The CDR3 covers 15 residues. The CDR3 DNA reads TGCGCCAGCAGTGAGGCCCCATCGGAGGGGGATACGCAGTATTTT. The encoded protein is CASSEAPSEGDTQYF.

This sequence joins TRBV19 and TRBJ2-5; 10 bases match TRBD1. Germline CDR1 reads LNHDA; CDR2 reads SQIVND (reference sequence). Losses at the gene ends were 3 bases for V and 2 bases for J; bases not matched to a gene: 6. This CDR3 has 16 amino acids. For the CDR3, the DNA is TGTGCCAGTAGTATGTCATGGACAGGGGGGCAAGAGACCCAGTACTTC. It codes for CASSMSWTGGQETQYF.

The rearrangement uses TRBV7-8 and TRBJ2-7; TRBD1 matches at 11 bases. The germline V gene has CDR1 SGHVS and CDR2 FQNEAQ. This CDR3 region has 17 residues. Trimming removed 1 base from V and 4 bases from J; junction bases left unmatched: 9. For the CDR3, the DNA is TGTGCCAGCAGCTTAGGGAGGGGACAGGGGGTAGGGTACGAGCAGTACTTC. This encodes CASSLGRGQGVGYEQYF.

The chain has TRBV6-5 and TRBJ1-2, with a tentative D call TRBD1 (6 bases). The ends were cut back, 6 bases at V and 7 bases at J, with 18 bases in the middle. In germline, CDR1 is MNHEY, CDR2 SVGAGI. CDR3 length equals 14 residues. CDR3 bases: TGTGCCAGCAGCGACGGGGGGGCGACACGTGGCTACACCTTC. Translating it yields CASSDGGATRGYTF.

The chain carries TRBV11-2 and TRBJ1-2, with 9 bases lining up with TRBD1. CDR3 length: 15 amino acids. V lost 5 bases and J lost 3; bases outside the gene matches: 7. CDR1 is SGHAT and CDR2 is FQNNGV in the germline V gene. The chain's CDR3 is CASSKYRGRDYGYTF. CDR3 DNA: TGTGCCAGCAGCAAGTACAGGGGGCGAGACTATGGCTACACCTTC.

The chain couples TRBV28 to TRBJ2-1, with TRBD1 matching 10 bases. J was trimmed by 7 bases and V by 8 bases; bases with no gene match: 5. The CDR3 runs to 13 residues. Germline V gives CDR1 MDHEN, CDR2 SYDVKM. The DNA of the CDR3 is TGTGCCAGCGGGACAGGGGTTTGGAATGAGCAGTTCTTC. This sequence encodes CASGTGVWNEQFF.

The chain combines TRBV5-1 with TRBJ1-1, with 7 positions matching TRBD1. Germline trimming cut 5 bases from V and 1 base from J; bases unmatched to any gene: 2. The CDR3 runs to 13 residues. Germline V gives CDR1 SGHRS, CDR2 YFSETQ. The CDR3 region is CASSGTANTEAFF. CDR3 DNA sequence: TGCGCCAGCAGTGGGACAGCGAACACTGAAGCTTTCTTT.

J is TRBJ1-5 and V is TRBV19; possible D gene TRBD1, 5 bases. Trimming left V 3 bases short and J 6 bases short, with 12 bases between. Germline CDR1 reads LNHDA; CDR2 reads SQIVND (reference sequence). The CDR3 runs 14 residues. The DNA of the CDR3 is TGTGCCAGTAGTATCGCAGGGTCGGGTCAGCCCCAGCATTTT. Encoded protein: CASSIAGSGQPQHF.

The J gene is TRBJ2-1, the V gene TRBV28; a possible D gene is TRBD2 (5 bases). Looked up from germline, CDR1 is MDHEN and CDR2 is SYDVKM. CDR3 length: 12 residues. V lost 3 bases to trimming and J lost 10 bases, with 10 bases between them. DNA for the CDR3: TGTGCCAGCAGTTTTAGCCGCGGGGAGCAGTTCTTC. Translating it yields CASSFSRGEQFF.

The chain employs TRBV19 and TRBJ2-7; D may be TRBD1 (6 bases). The CDR3 consists of 14 residues. Trimming took 4 bases from V and 3 from J, leaving 13 bases between them. Germline-derived CDR1 and CDR2 are LNHDA and SQIVND (reference sequence). The CDR3 spells CASSTGHLNYEQYF. The CDR3, as DNA: TGTGCCAGTAGTACGGGACACCTGAACTACGAGCAGTACTTC.

The chain recombines TRBV10-3 with TRBJ2-2; TRBD2 aligns across 7 bases. The CDR3 extends over 13 amino acids. Germline trimming cut 11 bases from V and 6 bases from J; bases unmatched to any gene: 9. CDR1 and CDR2 (germline): ENHRY, SYGVKD. DNA for the CDR3: TGTGCCCTGCGGGAGCCCCGGGCCGGGGAGCTGTTTTTT. The encoded protein is CALREPRAGELFF.

This chain connects TRBV18 to TRBJ2-3; D is ambiguous. The V gene's germline CDR1 is KGHSH and CDR2 LQKENI. The CDR3 runs 14 residues. Trimming shortened V by 0 bases and J by 1 base, and 5 bases separated the two germline ends. This CDR3 reads CASSPPIGTDTQYF. The CDR3 DNA is TGTGCCAGCTCACCACCGATAGGCACAGATACGCAGTATTTT. Using reference TRBV18 and TRBJ2-3 for the parts outside the CDR3, the full variable domain is NAGVMQNPRHLVRRRGQEARLRCSPMKGHSHVYWYRQLPEEGLKFMVYLQKENIIDESGMPKERFSAEFPKEGPSILRIQQVVRGDSAAYFCASSPPIGTDTQYFGPGTRLTVL.

The chain joins TRBV30 to TRBJ2-3; 8 bases match TRBD2. Trimming took 3 bases from V and 2 from J; bases not matched to a gene: 7. Per germline, CDR1 GTSNPN and CDR2 SVGIG (reference sequence). The CDR3 extends over 15 amino acids. CDR3 coding DNA: TGTGCCTGGAGCCCGGGCGGGGGGAACACAGATACGCAGTATTTT. Its protein product is CAWSPGGGNTDTQYF. The variable domain in full, completed from reference TRBV30 and TRBJ2-3, reads SQTIHQWPATLVQPVGSPLSLECTVEGTSNPNLYWYRQAAGRGLQLLFYSVGIGQISSEVPQNLSASRPQDRQFILSSKKLLLSDSGFYLCAWSPGGGNTDTQYFGPGTRLTVL.

V usage is TRBV30 and J usage is TRBJ2-2; 10 nucleotides match TRBD2. CDR1 is GTSNPN and CDR2 is SVGIG in the germline V gene (reference sequence). The CDR3 totals 16 residues. The V gene end was trimmed by 5 bases and the J gene end by 6 bases; junction bases not matched to a gene: 12. Here the CDR3 DNA reads TGTGCCTGGGCCCCTCTAGCGGGAGTTTCCGCCGGGGAGCTGTTTTTT. Its protein product is CAWAPLAGVSAGELFF.